This passage covers 32 T cell receptor beta chains from one sample sequenced in a study of blood T cell repertoires in COVID-19. Libraries were prepared by immunoSEQ multiplex PCR; TCRdb keeps only in-frame clonotypes and omits some of them. The sample lists some 500,000 clones, roughly nine tenths occurring once. The sample comprised peripheral blood. The receptor set was obtained from a woman aged 50 to 60 with COVID-19, enrolled during active disease.

V usage is TRBV12-3 or TRBV12-4 and J usage is TRBJ2-2, with 7 bases that match TRBD1. The V gene end was trimmed by 6 bases and the J gene end by 5 bases; junction bases not matched to a gene: 3. CDR3 length: 13 residues. CDR3 sequence reads: CASRRQGTGELFF. CDR3 in DNA: TGTGCCAGCAGGCGACAGGGAACCGGGGAGCTGTTTTTT.

The chain has TRBV7-9 and TRBJ1-5; TRBD1 agrees at 8 bases. The CDR3 sequence is 15 residues long. Looked up from germline, CDR1 is SEHNR and CDR2 is FQNEAQ (reference sequence). The J segment lost 3 bases and the V segment lost 2 bases, leaving 3 bases of the junction unmatched. The CDR3 region has the DNA TGTGCCAGCAGCTTACCGGGACAGGCCAATCAGCCCCAGCATTTT. Translated, it gives CASSLPGQANQPQHF.

This chain links TRBV2 with TRBJ1-3; unclear D gene. Trimming left V 4 bases short and J 4 bases short, with 5 bases between. CDR1 is SNHLY and CDR2 is FYNNEI in the germline V gene. This CDR3 comprises 12 residues. The CDR3 region is CASSVQGNTIYF. DNA of the CDR3: TGTGCCAGCAGTGTACAGGGAAACACCATATATTTT.

V and J are TRBV19 and TRBJ2-4; 7 nucleotides line up with TRBD1. CDR1 is LNHDA and CDR2 is SQIVND in the germline V gene (reference sequence). This CDR3 comprises 16 residues. Unmatched junction bases numbered 11, after V lost 1 base and J lost 8 bases. CDR3 in amino acids: CASSIGSRQGEDIQYF. The CDR3 DNA sequence: TGTGCCAGTAGTATAGGTTCGCGACAGGGAGAGGACATTCAGTACTTC.

This rearrangement joins TRBV19 to TRBJ1-2; perhaps TRBD1 as D (5 bases). From germline, CDR1 is LNHDA and CDR2 SQIVND (reference sequence). With 7 bases removed from V and 6 bases from J, the gap between germline ends came to 15 bases. CDR3 length: 13 amino acids. The CDR3 spells CASTPDTLNGYTF. The CDR3 bases are TGTGCCAGTACCCCGGACACTCTCAATGGCTACACCTTC.

The chain carries TRBV9 and TRBJ2-2; a possible D gene is TRBD2 (5 bases). Per the germline V gene, CDR1 is SGDLS and CDR2 is YYNGEE. The V end was cut by 0 bases, the J end by 3 bases, with 15 bases between. The CDR3 contains 17 residues. CDR3 loop: CASSVETNLIYTGELFF. CDR3 nucleotide sequence: TGTGCCAGCAGCGTAGAGACTAACCTGATTTACACCGGGGAGCTGTTTTTT. The full variable domain, its missing parts supplied by reference TRBV9 and TRBJ2-2, is DSGVTQTPKHLITATGQRVTLRCSPRSGDLSVYWYQQSLDQGLQFLIQYYNGEERAKGNILERFSAQQFPDLHSELNLSSLELGDSALYFCASSVETNLIYTGELFFGEGSRLTVL.

This clone has only a few counts. J is TRBJ1-1 and V is TRBV5-4; 9 positions match TRBD1. Germline V gene sequence: CDR1 SGHNT, CDR2 YYREEE (reference sequence). V lost 0 bases and J lost 12; bases outside the gene matches: 9. The CDR3 length is 14 residues. The CDR3 nucleotides are TGTGCCAGCAGCTTGGAGGGACAGGGATTGAGGACTTTCTTT. The encoded protein is CASSLEGQGLRTFF. The whole variable domain, remainder taken from reference TRBV5-4 and TRBJ1-1, is ETGVTQSPTHLIKTRGQQVTLRCSSQSGHNTVSWYQQALGQGPQFIFQYYREEENGRGNFPPRFSGLQFPNYSSELNVNALELDDSALYLCASSLEGQGLRTFFGQGTRLTVV.

V usage is TRBV5-1 and J usage is TRBJ2-1; TRBD2 matches at 11 bases. There are 15 residues in the CDR3. After removal of 5 bases from V and 6 bases from J, the junction contained 7 bases not matched to a gene. CDR1 is SGHRS and CDR2 is YFSETQ in the germline V gene. The CDR3 loop reads CASRRELAGANEQFF. CDR3 coding DNA: TGCGCCAGCAGGAGGGAACTAGCGGGGGCCAATGAGCAGTTCTTC.

This chain joins TRBV5-1 and TRBJ2-2; maybe TRBD1 (5 bases). This CDR3 is 16 amino acids long. Germline CDR1 and CDR2: SGHRS and YFSETQ. V dropped 0 bases and J dropped 0 bases, with 9 bases sitting between them. CDR3 amino acids: CASSLAQGANTGELFF. The CDR3 DNA follows: TGCGCCAGCAGCTTGGCGCAAGGGGCGAACACCGGGGAGCTGTTTTTT.

CDR3 amino acids: CASRDQGNNSPLHF. The CDR3 nucleotides are TGCGCCAGCAGGGATCAGGGGAATAATTCACCCCTCCACTTT. The V gene is TRBV10-2, the J gene TRBJ1-6; possibly TRBD1 for D (6 bases). Trimming took 6 bases from V and 5 from J, leaving 11 bases between them. The CDR3 is 14 amino acids. The germline gives CDR1 WSHSY, CDR2 SAAADI.

This sequence joins TRBV15 and TRBJ1-2; D might be TRBD1 (6 bases). This CDR3 has 14 amino acids. The germline gives CDR1 LNHNV, CDR2 YYDKDF (reference sequence). Trimming took off 0 bases at V and 4 bases at J, with 9 bases between the two ends. As DNA, the CDR3 is TGTGCCACCAGCAGAGATTTAGGGGGCTATGGCTACACCTTC. Translating it yields CATSRDLGGYGYTF.

V is TRBV28 and J is TRBJ1-5; D is possibly TRBD1 (6 bases). Trimming removed 5 bases from V and 3 bases from J, with 14 bases in between. CDR3 length: 15 residues. Germline loops: CDR1 MDHEN, CDR2 SYDVKM. The CDR3 spells CASSPDRLNNQPQHF. The CDR3 bases are TGTGCCAGCAGTCCCGACAGGCTTAACAATCAGCCCCAGCATTTT.

The chain carries TRBV9 and TRBJ1-1; 8 positions agree with TRBD1. V trimming: 5 bases; J trimming: 3 bases; junction bases outside the gene matches: 3. CDR3 length: 13 residues. Germline V lookup: CDR1 SGDLS, CDR2 YYNGEE. For the CDR3, the DNA is TGTGCCAGCAGGGGGACAGGCGACACTGAAGCTTTCTTT. It encodes CASRGTGDTEAFF.

This clone was detected only a few times. The chain combines TRBV6-1 with TRBJ2-3; D not certain. The germline V gene encodes CDR1 MNHNS and CDR2 SASEGT. The CDR3 extends over 13 amino acids. V lost 1 base, J lost 3 bases, and 5 bases lay in between. The DNA of the CDR3 is TGTGCCAGCAGTGAAGTCGGTACAGATACGCAGTATTTT. It yields the protein CASSEVGTDTQYF.

This clone was seen a few times. Other nucleotide sequences in the sample specify the same CDR3. The genes are TRBV18 and TRBJ1-5, with no clear D. Germline V gene sequence: CDR1 KGHSH, CDR2 LQKENI. The V end lost 2 bases, the J end lost 5 bases, and 7 bases lay between the germline ends. The CDR3 extends over 13 amino acids. CDR3: CASSPRGDQPQHF. The CDR3 coding sequence is TGTGCCAGCTCACCAAGAGGCGATCAGCCCCAGCATTTT. The entire variable domain, with the rest obtained from reference TRBV18 and TRBJ1-5, is as follows: NAGVMQNPRHLVRRRGQEARLRCSPMKGHSHVYWYRQLPEEGLKFMVYLQKENIIDESGMPKERFSAEFPKEGPSILRIQQVVRGDSAAYFCASSPRGDQPQHFGDGTRLSIL.

The chain employs TRBV3-1 (or the pseudogene TRBV3-2) and TRBJ2-7; D possibly corresponds to TRBD2 (6 bases). Germline CDR1 LGHDT, CDR2 YNNKEL (reference sequence). The germline V and J ends were trimmed by 0 bases and 9 bases, with 9 bases remaining between them. The CDR3 consists of 12 residues. The CDR3 here is CASSQEAEGQYF. The CDR3 nucleotides are TGTGCCAGCAGCCAAGAAGCGGAGGGGCAGTACTTC.

The V call is TRBV28, the J call TRBJ2-6; D unresolved. Trimming took 6 bases from V and 2 from J, leaving 5 bases between them. The CDR3 runs to 13 residues. Germline V CDR1 and CDR2: MDHEN, SYDVKM. CDR3 bases: TGTGCCAGCAGCTCCCCTGGGGCCAACGTCCTGACTTTC. Its translation: CASSSPGANVLTF.

V is TRBV11-3 and J is TRBJ1-1; D is undetermined. Trimming stripped 1 base from V and 6 bases from J, with 9 bases between. Germline V gene sequence: CDR1 SGHNT, CDR2 YENEEA. The CDR3 runs to 13 residues. The CDR3 loop reads CASSLVFGAEAFF. CDR3 nucleotide sequence: TGTGCCAGCAGCTTAGTTTTCGGTGCTGAAGCTTTCTTT.

This rearrangement joins TRBV30 to TRBJ2-7; D gene ambiguous. Germline V gene data show CDR1 as GTSNPN and CDR2 as SVGIG (reference sequence). There are 13 residues in the CDR3. Between the trimmed V and J ends, which lost 2 bases and 3 bases, there was a span of 11 bases. The CDR3 sequence is CAWSNSPRYEQYF. In nucleotides, the CDR3 is TGTGCCTGGAGTAACAGTCCCCGCTACGAGCAGTACTTC.

The CDR3 region is CASTGGLFNYGYTF. The DNA of the CDR3 is TGTGCCAGCACCGGGGGTCTCTTTAACTATGGCTACACCTTC. This chain links TRBV2 with TRBJ1-2, with D possibly matching TRBD1 (5 bases). V lost 7 bases and J lost 1, with 13 bases in between. This CDR3 is built from 14 residues. Germline V gene sequence: CDR1 SNHLY, CDR2 FYNNEI.

This rearrangement joins TRBV28 to TRBJ2-5; TRBD2 matches at 7 bases. V dropped 7 bases and J dropped 5; count of bases not matched to a gene: 16. Germline assignment: CDR1 MDHEN and CDR2 SYDVKM. This CDR3 has 16 amino acids. The CDR3 region is CASTPAGEVSVETQYF. Written as DNA, the CDR3 is TGTGCCAGCACTCCGGCGGGGGAGGTTAGTGTGGAGACCCAGTACTTC.

This clone was seen ten or more times. This rearrangement joins TRBV27 to TRBJ1-2; a possible D gene is TRBD1 (6 bases). V was cut by 6 bases and J by 6 bases, with 14 bases left in between. This CDR3 is 13 amino acids long. The germline gives CDR1 MNHEY, CDR2 SMNVEV (reference sequence). The CDR3, as DNA: TGTGCCAGCAGCCGTGGACAGCACCATGGCTACACCTTC. Protein product: CASSRGQHHGYTF.

This chain connects TRBV6-5 to TRBJ2-3; possible D gene TRBD1, 5 bases. CDR3 length: 15 residues. V was cut by 2 bases and J by 3 bases, with 12 bases left in between. Germline CDR1 is MNHEY and CDR2 is SVGAGI. In DNA, the CDR3 is TGTGCCAGCAGTTACAGTGGGGCGAGGACAGATACGCAGTATTTT. Amino acid sequence: CASSYSGARTDTQYF.

V gene TRBV28 combines with J gene TRBJ1-3; D possibly corresponds to TRBD1 (6 bases). V was cut by 6 bases and J by 4 bases, with 16 bases left in between. Germline CDR1 and CDR2: MDHEN and SYDVKM. CDR3 size: 15 residues. Here the CDR3 reads CASRPTGLGGNTIYF. DNA of the CDR3: TGTGCCAGCAGACCAACAGGGCTGGGGGGAAACACCATATATTTT.

V is TRBV6-5 and J is TRBJ1-5, with 8 bases matching TRBD1. This CDR3 comprises 15 residues. The junction had 12 bases not matched to a gene; V was cut back by 8 bases and J by 6 bases. In germline, CDR1 is MNHEY, CDR2 SVGAGI. CDR3 residues: CASHHRQGTVQPQHF. DNA of the CDR3: TGTGCCAGCCACCACAGACAGGGGACGGTTCAGCCCCAGCATTTT.

J is TRBJ1-1 and V is TRBV5-6, with D hard to call. The length of the CDR3 is 12 residues. From germline, CDR1 is SGHDT and CDR2 YYEEEE. V shed 2 bases and J shed 11 bases, with 13 bases lying between them. The CDR3 here is CASSFLSEMAFF. Here the CDR3 DNA reads TGTGCCAGCAGCTTCTTGTCCGAGATGGCTTTCTTT.

This clone has ten or more counts. The chain has TRBV15 and TRBJ2-1; 10 nucleotides align to TRBD1. Germline V gene sequence: CDR1 LNHNV, CDR2 YYDKDF (reference sequence). The CDR3 has 15 residues. The V and J ends lost 5 bases and 1 base, in that order; junction bases with no gene match: 2. The CDR3 sequence: CATSQDRGSYNEQFF. The CDR3 DNA follows: TGTGCCACCAGCCAGGACAGGGGGTCCTACAATGAGCAGTTCTTC.

The chain has TRBV6-5 and TRBJ1-4, with 8 bases that match TRBD1. This CDR3 has 14 amino acids. V was clipped by 8 bases and J by 6 bases; unmatched bases: 8. Looked up from germline, CDR1 is MNHEY and CDR2 is SVGAGI. CDR3 residues: CASGETGDYEKLFF. As DNA, the CDR3 is TGTGCCAGCGGCGAGACAGGGGATTATGAAAAACTGTTTTTT.

The chain joins TRBV11-2 to TRBJ1-5; the D is unclear. CDR1 and CDR2 from the germline V gene are SGHAT and FQNNGV. With 4 bases removed from V and 0 bases from J, the gap between germline ends came to 10 bases. CDR3 size: 15 residues. CDR3 sequence (DNA): TGTGCCAGCAGCTCGACGGACTATAGCAATCAGCCCCAGCATTTT. This codes for CASSSTDYSNQPQHF.

The V call is TRBV27, the J call TRBJ2-3; 14 bases align to TRBD2. The J segment lost 6 bases and the V segment lost 4 bases, leaving 6 bases of the junction unmatched. The CDR3 has 16 residues. From germline, CDR1 is MNHEY and CDR2 SMNVEV (reference sequence). CDR3 residues: CASSSGTSGGQDTQYF. For the CDR3, the DNA is TGTGCCAGCAGTTCCGGGACTAGCGGGGGTCAGGATACGCAGTATTTT.

The chain combines TRBV20-1 with TRBJ1-6; no definite D call. V lost 3 bases and J lost 18, with 18 bases in between. This CDR3 comprises 12 residues. Germline assignment: CDR1 DFQATT and CDR2 SNEGSKA (reference sequence). This CDR3 is CSASTQVQVTHF. DNA of the CDR3: TGCAGTGCTAGTACCCAGGTGCAGGTTACCCACTTT.

This clone was recorded once. This chain links TRBV5-4 with TRBJ2-3, with a possible D match to TRBD2 (6 bases). The CDR3 spans 16 residues. V gave up 3 bases and J gave up 0 bases, with 14 bases separating them. Looked up from germline, CDR1 is SGHNT and CDR2 is YYREEE (reference sequence). CDR3 region: CASSYGTGVSTDTQYF. In DNA, the CDR3 is TGTGCCAGCAGCTACGGGACGGGAGTTAGCACAGATACGCAGTATTTT.